The rows below give T cell receptor beta chains drawn from one sample of a study of shared clonotypes between healthy human individuals. Assay used: immunoSEQ multiplex PCR; TCRdb lists only in-frame clones, some missing. The sample shows about 330,000 clones, roughly 91% of them seen only once. The sequencing input was memory CD8+ T cells sorted from blood. The receptors here all came from a man in his late teens or twenties in good health. Both conserved end residues are part of each CDR3. A D gene is named only where the DNA matches it firmly. Clone size, where shown, is once, few, many, or a class for clones that have expanded.

CDR3 DNA: TGTGCCAGCAGTGCCCTAACCGGGGAGCTGTTTTTT
CDR3 protein: CASSALTGELFF
J gene: TRBJ2-2
V gene: TRBV6-1
D gene: .
clone size: .

CDR3 DNA: TGTGCCAGAAGCTTGGTGGGCGGGAGAAGGAACGAGCAGTACTTC
CDR3 protein: CARSLVGGRRNEQYF
J gene: TRBJ2-7
V gene: TRBV5-3
D gene: TRBD2
clone size: .

CDR3 DNA: TGTGCCAGCAGCTTAGGGACAGGGGTTGAAGAGACCCAGTACTTC
CDR3 protein: CASSLGTGVEETQYF
J gene: TRBJ2-5
V gene: TRBV13
D gene: TRBD1
clone size: .

CDR3 DNA: TGTGCCTCATCGGAAAATTCACCCCTCCACTTT
CDR3 protein: CASSENSPLHF
J gene: TRBJ1-6
V gene: TRBV7-2
D gene: .
clone size: few

CDR3 DNA: TGTGCCAGCAGCCAAGATTCATCCTTGGGTTTACTCTACGAGCAGTACTTC
CDR3 protein: CASSQDSSLGLLYEQYF
J gene: TRBJ2-7
V gene: TRBV4-2
D gene: .
clone size: .

CDR3 DNA: TGCGCCAGCAGCCAAGTATGGTCCGGGAACACTGAAGCTTTCTTT
CDR3 protein: CASSQVWSGNTEAFF
J gene: TRBJ1-1
V gene: TRBV4-3
D gene: .
clone size: .

CDR3 DNA: TGTGCCAGCAGCCCCACGAGCACAGATACGCAGTATTTT
CDR3 protein: CASSPTSTDTQYF
J gene: TRBJ2-3
V gene: TRBV13
D gene: .
clone size: .

CDR3 DNA: TGTGCCAGCAGACACCCTCCAGACATTCACCCCCATGGCTACACCTTC
CDR3 protein: CASRHPPDIHPHGYTF
J gene: TRBJ1-2
V gene: TRBV5-8
D gene: .
clone size: .

CDR3 DNA: TGTGCCAGCAGTCCCCGGGTTAGCGGGAGCCAAGGGTACAATGAGCAGTTCTTC
CDR3 protein: CASSPRVSGSQGYNEQFF
J gene: TRBJ2-1
V gene: TRBV27
D gene: TRBD2
clone size: .

CDR3 DNA: TGTGCCAGCAGCGAGGACCCGGACTGGTCTGGAAACACCATATATTTT
CDR3 protein: CASSEDPDWSGNTIYF
J gene: TRBJ1-3
V gene: TRBV9
D gene: .
clone size: once

CDR3 DNA: TGTGCCAGCAGCTTAGGGACAGGTCCTCTTAACTATGGCTACACCTTC
CDR3 protein: CASSLGTGPLNYGYTF
J gene: TRBJ1-2
V gene: TRBV13
D gene: .
clone size: .

CDR3 DNA: TGTGCCACCAGCAGACAGGTTACCCCCTACGAGCAGTACTTC
CDR3 protein: CATSRQVTPYEQYF
J gene: TRBJ2-7
V gene: TRBV15
D gene: .
clone size: .

CDR3 DNA: TGTGCCAGCAGATCCTATGGGGGTGACTACGAGCAGTACTTC
CDR3 protein: CASRSYGGDYEQYF
J gene: TRBJ2-7
V gene: TRBV7-8
D gene: .
clone size: .

CDR3 DNA: TGTGCCAGCAGCGTAGGGAACTTTGAGGCCCCTAATGAAAAACTGTTTTTT
CDR3 protein: CASSVGNFEAPNEKLFF
J gene: TRBJ1-4
V gene: TRBV9
D gene: .
clone size: .

CDR3 DNA: TGTGCCAGCAGCTTGGGTACTCTCTACGAGCAGTACTTC
CDR3 protein: CASSLGTLYEQYF
J gene: TRBJ2-7
V gene: TRBV5-6
D gene: .
clone size: .

CDR3 DNA: TGTGCCAGCAGCTTACGGAAGACAGGGGGATGGTACGAGCAGTACTTC
CDR3 protein: CASSLRKTGGWYEQYF
J gene: TRBJ2-7
V gene: TRBV11-2
D gene: TRBD1
clone size: once

CDR3 DNA: TGCGCCAGCAGTGTCGACTCTTTCTCCTACAATGAGCAGTTCTTC
CDR3 protein: CASSVDSFSYNEQFF
J gene: TRBJ2-1
V gene: TRBV10-1
D gene: .
clone size: .

CDR3 DNA: TGTGCCAGCAGCGTAGAGGAGTGGACAGGGGGCATAAACACTGAAGCTTTCTTT
CDR3 protein: CASSVEEWTGGINTEAFF
J gene: TRBJ1-1
V gene: TRBV9
D gene: TRBD1
clone size: .

CDR3 DNA: TGTGCCAGGGAGATTGCGAACACCGGGGAGCTGTTTTTT
CDR3 protein: CAREIANTGELFF
J gene: TRBJ2-2
V gene: TRBV2
D gene: .
clone size: .

CDR3 DNA: TGTGCCAGCAGCGACAGACACTACACCGGGGAGCTGTTTTTT
CDR3 protein: CASSDRHYTGELFF
J gene: TRBJ2-2
V gene: TRBV9
D gene: .
clone size: .

CDR3 DNA: TGTGCCAGCAGCGAGGTGTCCGGGGGCGTCACAGATACGCAGTATTTT
CDR3 protein: CASSEVSGGVTDTQYF
J gene: TRBJ2-3
V gene: TRBV7-9
D gene: .
clone size: .

CDR3 DNA: TGTGCCAGCAGCTACCCTAGCGGGAAGCACGAGCAGTACTTC
CDR3 protein: CASSYPSGKHEQYF
J gene: TRBJ2-7
V gene: TRBV7-2
D gene: TRBD2
clone size: .

CDR3 DNA: TGTGCCAGCAGCCCGGGACTAGCACAATACGAGCAGTACTTC
CDR3 protein: CASSPGLAQYEQYF
J gene: TRBJ2-7
V gene: TRBV27
D gene: TRBD2
clone size: .

CDR3 DNA: TGTGCCAGCAGGCCGGGGACAGGAAGATTGCGTGGCTACACCTTC
CDR3 protein: CASRPGTGRLRGYTF
J gene: TRBJ1-2
V gene: TRBV6-5
D gene: TRBD1
clone size: once

CDR3 DNA: TGTGCCAGCAGCTTTGACATGCTGAACACTGAAGCTTTCTTT
CDR3 protein: CASSFDMLNTEAFF
J gene: TRBJ1-1
V gene: TRBV5-6
D gene: .
clone size: .

CDR3 DNA: TGTGCCAGCAGCTCTCCCTTAACAGGGGGCGATGACTATGGCTACACCTTC
CDR3 protein: CASSSPLTGGDDYGYTF
J gene: TRBJ1-2
V gene: TRBV7-9
D gene: TRBD1
clone size: .

CDR3 DNA: TGCGCCAGCAGCTTCCGACAGGGGAAAGACATTCAGTACTTC
CDR3 protein: CASSFRQGKDIQYF
J gene: TRBJ2-4
V gene: TRBV4-1
D gene: TRBD1
clone size: .

CDR3 DNA: TGCGCCAGCAGCGATAGGACAGAAATGAACACTGAAGCTTTCTTT
CDR3 protein: CASSDRTEMNTEAFF
J gene: TRBJ1-1
V gene: TRBV10-2
D gene: .
clone size: once

CDR3 DNA: TGTGCCAGCAGCCGGACAGGGGGTAGCAATCAGCCCCAGCATTTT
CDR3 protein: CASSRTGGSNQPQHF
J gene: TRBJ1-5
V gene: TRBV28
D gene: TRBD1
clone size: .

CDR3 DNA: TGTGCCAGCAGTCCCCTTACGGGGGAGCTGTTTTTT
CDR3 protein: CASSPLTGELFF
J gene: TRBJ2-2
V gene: TRBV27
D gene: .
clone size: many

CDR3 DNA: TGCGCCAGCAGCTTGGCTTCGCCAGATACGCAGTATTTT
CDR3 protein: CASSLASPDTQYF
J gene: TRBJ2-3
V gene: TRBV5-1
D gene: .
clone size: .

CDR3 DNA: TGTGCCAGCAGCTCCCAGGGTAGCGGGCACAATGAGCAGTTCTTC
CDR3 protein: CASSSQGSGHNEQFF
J gene: TRBJ2-1
V gene: TRBV13
D gene: TRBD2
clone size: few

CDR3 DNA: TGTGCCAGCAGTTCTATATGGGACGACTCCTACGAGCAGTACTTC
CDR3 protein: CASSSIWDDSYEQYF
J gene: TRBJ2-7
V gene: TRBV28
D gene: .
clone size: .

CDR3 DNA: TGTGCCAGCAGAGACATAGCCTCCTACGAGCAGTACTTC
CDR3 protein: CASRDIASYEQYF
J gene: TRBJ2-7
V gene: TRBV2
D gene: .
clone size: many

CDR3 DNA: TGTGCCAGCAGCTTATTAGTACTGAGCAATGAGCAGTTCTTC
CDR3 protein: CASSLLVLSNEQFF
J gene: TRBJ2-1
V gene: TRBV7-2
D gene: .
clone size: .

CDR3 DNA: TGTGCCAGCAGCCGTGACGGACAGGAAAACACCATATATTTT
CDR3 protein: CASSRDGQENTIYF
J gene: TRBJ1-3
V gene: TRBV6-6
D gene: TRBD1
clone size: .

CDR3 DNA: TGCGCCAGCAGCTTGTACCACGAGGAGTTCTACGAGCAGTACTTC
CDR3 protein: CASSLYHEEFYEQYF
J gene: TRBJ2-7
V gene: TRBV5-1
D gene: .
clone size: .

CDR3 DNA: TGTGCCAGCAGCTTAGTTGGGGAGCCGCCCACAGATACGCAGTATTTT
CDR3 protein: CASSLVGEPPTDTQYF
J gene: TRBJ2-3
V gene: TRBV13
D gene: .
clone size: .

CDR3 DNA: TGTGCCAGCAGCTCCATATATCTGGTAGCGTCACCTTACAATGAGCAGTTCTTC
CDR3 protein: CASSSIYLVASPYNEQFF
J gene: TRBJ2-1
V gene: TRBV14
D gene: .
clone size: many

CDR3 DNA: TGTGCCAGCAGCTTCACCCCAGCTTCTGAGCAGTTCTTC
CDR3 protein: CASSFTPASEQFF
J gene: TRBJ2-1
V gene: TRBV11-2
D gene: .
clone size: many